These T cell receptor beta chains were read from a single sample in a study of radiation and T cells in renal cell carcinoma. Sequencing was performed with immunoSEQ multiplex PCR; in TCRdb, only in-frame clones are kept and a portion is missing. The sample consists of around 140,000 clones, 88% of them appearing once. Sample: blood, taken from a patient whose treatment included radiotherapy and nephrectomy. These TCRs come from a woman between 65 and 79 years old with renal cell carcinoma. CDR3s include the opening cysteine and the closing phenylalanine or tryptophan. The D gene is left open where the match is weak. The size of a clone is reported for some rows only, either as once, few or many, or as a class for expanded clones.

d_gene	v_gene	j_gene	abundance	CDR3aa	CDR3nt
NA	TRBV9	TRBJ1-2	NA	CASSRGGSGYTF	TGTGCCAGCAGCCGAGGTGGCAGCGGCTACACCTTC
NA	TRBV5-4	TRBJ2-5	NA	CASSLDIRETQYF	TGTGCCAGCAGCCTGGACATCCGGGAGACCCAGTACTTC
NA	TRBV5-1	TRBJ2-7	NA	CASSPTAYEQYF	TGCGCCAGCAGCCCGACAGCCTACGAGCAGTACTTC
NA	TRBV6-1	TRBJ1-5	NA	CASSEAGGLNQPQHF	TGTGCCAGCAGTGAAGCAGGGGGTCTTAATCAGCCCCAGCATTTT
NA	TRBV7-2	TRBJ2-7	NA	CASSLSTYYEQYF	TGTGCCAGCAGCTTATCGACATACTACGAGCAGTACTTC
TRBD2	TRBV18	TRBJ2-5	NA	CASSLSAGTSIQETQYF	TGTGCCAGCTCTCTTAGTGCCGGGACTAGCATCCAAGAGACCCAGTACTTC
NA	TRBV29-1	TRBJ1-2	NA	CSVTQKAQGLDGYTF	TGCAGCGTTACCCAAAAGGCACAGGGATTGGATGGCTACACCTTC
NA	TRBV2	TRBJ2-3	once	CASSEAGADTQYF	TGTGCCAGCAGTGAAGCGGGGGCAGATACGCAGTATTTT
NA	TRBV30	TRBJ1-5	NA	CAWSVSGNQPQHF	TGTGCCTGGAGTGTCTCAGGCAATCAGCCCCAGCATTTT
NA	TRBV19	TRBJ1-1	NA	CASSIRRGGTEAFF	TGTGCCAGTAGTATACGACGGGGAGGGACTGAAGCTTTCTTT
NA	TRBV7-2	TRBJ1-5	NA	CASSLGVRGVNQPQHF	TGTGCCAGCAGCTTAGGGGTCAGGGGAGTCAATCAGCCCCAGCATTTT
NA	TRBV6-1	TRBJ2-7	NA	CASSEFREQYF	TGTGCCAGCAGTGAATTTAGGGAGCAGTACTTC
NA	TRBV7-3	TRBJ1-5	NA	CASSLNYRVQPQHF	TGTGCCAGCAGCTTAAACTACCGGGTTCAGCCCCAGCATTTT
TRBD1	TRBV5-6	TRBJ2-7	once	CASRRQGPSYEQYF	TGTGCCAGCCGTCGACAGGGGCCCTCCTACGAGCAGTACTTC
TRBD1	TRBV9	TRBJ1-1	NA	CASSPQGRNTEAFF	TGTGCCAGCAGCCCACAGGGGCGGAACACTGAAGCTTTCTTT
NA	TRBV7-8	TRBJ1-1	NA	CASSLAQENTEAFF	TGTGCCAGCAGCTTAGCTCAGGAAAACACTGAAGCTTTCTTT
TRBD2	TRBV7-2	TRBJ2-5	NA	CASRGLARETQYF	TGTGCCAGCAGGGGACTAGCCAGGGAGACCCAGTACTTC
NA	TRBV4-2	TRBJ2-2	NA	CASSIRRANTGELFF	TGTGCCAGCAGCATCCGACGGGCGAACACCGGGGAGCTGTTTTTT
TRBD1	TRBV7-2	TRBJ1-5	NA	CASSETGGSNQPQHF	TGTGCCAGCAGCGAGACAGGGGGGAGCAATCAGCCCCAGCATTTT
NA	TRBV6-5	TRBJ2-1	NA	CASSSTGGFYNEQFF	TGTGCCAGCAGTTCGACTGGCGGATTCTACAATGAGCAGTTCTTC
TRBD1	TRBV6-5	TRBJ2-7	NA	CASSYSQGAGEQYF	TGTGCCAGCAGTTACTCCCAGGGGGCGGGCGAGCAGTACTTC
NA	TRBV6-6	TRBJ1-2	NA	CASTVKTNYGYTF	TGTGCCAGCACCGTCAAGACTAACTATGGCTACACCTTC
TRBD1	TRBV5-1	TRBJ2-6	NA	CASSLGGTGSSGANVLTF	TGCGCCAGCAGCTTGGGTGGGACAGGGTCCTCGGGGGCCAACGTCCTGACTTTC
NA	TRBV10-3	TRBJ1-3	NA	CAIRRGLAGNTIYF	TGTGCCATCAGGAGGGGTTTGGCTGGAAACACCATATATTTT
NA	TRBV5-4	TRBJ2-1	NA	CASSMSSSGHNEQFF	TGTGCCAGCAGCATGAGTAGCAGTGGCCACAATGAGCAGTTCTTC
TRBD1	TRBV25-1	TRBJ2-2	NA	CASRGTGWTGELFF	TGTGCCAGCAGGGGGACAGGGTGGACCGGGGAGCTGTTTTTT
NA	TRBV7-2	TRBJ1-3	NA	CASSLGGTGNTIYF	TGTGCCAGCAGCTTAGGAGGGACTGGAAACACCATATATTTT
NA	TRBV7-2	TRBJ2-7	NA	CASSPQPTYEQYF	TGTGCCAGCAGCCCTCAGCCCACCTACGAGCAGTACTTC
NA	TRBV19	TRBJ1-1	many	CASRGGNTEAFF	TGTGCCAGTAGGGGCGGGAACACTGAAGCTTTCTTT
TRBD2	TRBV4-3	TRBJ2-3	NA	CASSSGTSGRFITDTQYF	TGCGCCAGCAGCTCGGGGACTAGCGGGCGGTTTATCACAGATACGCAGTATTTT
NA	TRBV14	TRBJ1-1	NA	CASSQGYKQVMNTEAFF	TGTGCCAGCAGCCAAGGGTACAAACAGGTCATGAACACTGAAGCTTTCTTT
NA	TRBV2	TRBJ2-3	NA	CASSRPGGIDTQYF	TGTGCCAGCAGTCGACCAGGGGGGATTGATACGCAGTATTTT
NA	TRBV27	TRBJ1-1	NA	CASSLRGVRNTEAFF	TGTGCCAGCAGCCTCAGGGGAGTGAGGAACACTGAAGCTTTCTTT
NA	TRBV10-3	TRBJ2-2	NA	CAISTGTIGTGELFF	TGTGCCATCAGCACCGGGACAATAGGGACCGGGGAGCTGTTTTTT
NA	TRBV7-6	TRBJ1-6	NA	CASSGDGGLGSPLHF	TGTGCCAGCAGCGGAGACGGGGGCCTGGGGTCACCCCTCCACTTT
NA	TRBV2	TRBJ1-4	NA	CASSTGLGEKLFF	TGTGCCAGCAGTACCGGGTTAGGAGAAAAACTGTTTTTT
NA	TRBV29-1	TRBJ1-2	NA	CSVAGVRYGYTF	TGCAGCGTGGCGGGGGTTCGCTATGGCTACACCTTC
TRBD1	TRBV28	TRBJ1-2	NA	CASSYPGGQGFGGYTF	TGTGCCAGCAGTTACCCTGGGGGACAGGGATTCGGTGGCTACACCTTC
NA	TRBV4-2	TRBJ1-2	NA	CASSPRPLSRYGYTF	TGTGCCAGCAGCCCCCGGCCTCTCTCGAGGTATGGCTACACCTTC
NA	TRBV6-6	TRBJ1-6	NA	CASSSSDSNSPLHF	TGTGCCAGCAGTTCCTCCGACAGTAATTCACCCCTCCACTTT
TRBD1	TRBV28	TRBJ1-4	NA	CASSSPGTGLEKLFF	TGTGCCAGCAGTTCCCCCGGGACAGGGTTAGAAAAACTGTTTTTT
NA	TRBV16	TRBJ2-3	NA	CASSQLKGGDTQYF	TGTGCCAGCAGCCAATTAAAAGGGGGAGATACGCAGTATTTT
NA	TRBV30	TRBJ2-7	NA	CAWSVGQTYEQYF	TGTGCCTGGAGTGTAGGGCAGACCTACGAGCAGTACTTC
NA	TRBV6-1	TRBJ2-7	NA	CASSEVGAAYEQYF	TGTGCCAGCAGTGAGGTGGGGGCGGCATACGAGCAGTACTTC
NA	TRBV28	TRBJ1-1	NA	CASSPPGQWERNTEAFF	TGTGCCAGCAGTCCCCCAGGGCAGTGGGAAAGGAACACTGAAGCTTTCTTT
NA	TRBV11-3	TRBJ2-1	NA	CASSLRGEQFF	TGTGCCAGCAGCCTTAGGGGTGAGCAGTTCTTC
NA	TRBV7-2	TRBJ2-3	NA	CASSQRAARTDTQYF	TGTGCCAGCAGCCAACGGGCGGCTCGCACAGATACGCAGTATTTT
TRBD1	TRBV6-1	TRBJ2-7	NA	CASSEVGTGREQYF	TGTGCCAGCAGTGAAGTGGGGACAGGGCGAGAGCAGTACTTC
TRBD2	TRBV5-4	TRBJ2-3	once	CASSPPTSLSRDTQYF	TGTGCCAGCAGCCCTCCGACTAGCCTCAGCAGGGATACGCAGTATTTT
NA	TRBV19	TRBJ2-5	NA	CASSSAEETQYF	TGTGCCAGTAGTTCAGCGGAAGAGACCCAGTACTTC
TRBD1	TRBV9	TRBJ1-2	NA	CASSVALAGGVDGYTF	TGTGCCAGCAGCGTAGCTTTGGCAGGGGGCGTGGATGGCTACACCTTC
NA	TRBV5-4	TRBJ1-1	NA	CASSFGWNTEAFF	TGTGCCAGCAGCTTCGGATGGAACACTGAAGCTTTCTTT
TRBD1	TRBV6-6	TRBJ2-7	NA	CASRPSEGATYEQYF	TGTGCCAGCAGGCCGTCAGAGGGGGCTACCTACGAGCAGTACTTC
NA	TRBV30	TRBJ1-6	NA	CAWSGDLIYNSPLHF	TGTGCCTGGAGTGGGGACCTTATCTATAATTCACCCCTCCACTTT
TRBD1	TRBV9	TRBJ2-6	NA	CASSVDRVLSGANVLTF	TGTGCCAGCAGCGTGGACAGGGTTTTGTCTGGGGCCAACGTCCTGACTTTC
TRBD2	TRBV29-1	TRBJ2-1	NA	CSLGLAGTREQFF	TGCAGCCTGGGACTAGCGGGCACAAGGGAGCAGTTCTTC
TRBD1	TRBV19	TRBJ1-5	NA	CASSIPGTGGQPQHF	TGTGCCAGTAGTATACCCGGGACAGGGGGTCAGCCCCAGCATTTT
NA	TRBV5-1	TRBJ2-2	NA	CASSTAAPNTGELFF	TGCGCCAGCAGCACGGCAGCCCCGAACACCGGGGAGCTGTTTTTT